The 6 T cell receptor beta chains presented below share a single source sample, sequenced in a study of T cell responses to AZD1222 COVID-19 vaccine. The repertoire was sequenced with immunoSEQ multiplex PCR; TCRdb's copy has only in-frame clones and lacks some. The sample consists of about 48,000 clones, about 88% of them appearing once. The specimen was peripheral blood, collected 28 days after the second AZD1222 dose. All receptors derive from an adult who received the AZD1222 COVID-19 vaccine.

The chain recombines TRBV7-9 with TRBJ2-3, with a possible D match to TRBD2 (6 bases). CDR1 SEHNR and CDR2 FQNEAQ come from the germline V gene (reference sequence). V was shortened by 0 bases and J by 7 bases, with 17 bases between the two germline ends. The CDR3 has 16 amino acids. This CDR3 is CASSLARTGGAYTQYF. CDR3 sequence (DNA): TGTGCCAGCAGCTTAGCGCGCACAGGAGGGGCGTATACGCAGTATTTT.

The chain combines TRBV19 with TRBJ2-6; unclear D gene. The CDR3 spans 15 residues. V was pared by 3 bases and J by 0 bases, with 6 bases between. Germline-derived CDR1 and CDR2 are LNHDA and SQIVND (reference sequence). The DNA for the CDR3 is TGTGCCAGTAGTATCGACGGCTCTGGGGCCAACGTCCTGACTTTC. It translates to CASSIDGSGANVLTF.

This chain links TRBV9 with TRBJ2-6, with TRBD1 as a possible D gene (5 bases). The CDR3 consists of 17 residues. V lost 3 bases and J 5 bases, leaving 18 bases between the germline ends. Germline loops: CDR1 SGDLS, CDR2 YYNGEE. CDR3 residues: CASSESTGPVRANVLTF. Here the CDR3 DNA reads TGTGCCAGCAGCGAGAGTACAGGACCTGTAAGGGCCAACGTCCTGACTTTC.

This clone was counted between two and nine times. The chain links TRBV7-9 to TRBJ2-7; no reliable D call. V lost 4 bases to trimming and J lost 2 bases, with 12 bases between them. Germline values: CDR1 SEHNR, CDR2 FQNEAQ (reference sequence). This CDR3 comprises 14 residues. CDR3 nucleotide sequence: TGTGCCAGCAGCTACAAATTAAGGACCTACGAGCAGTACTTC. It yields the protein CASSYKLRTYEQYF.

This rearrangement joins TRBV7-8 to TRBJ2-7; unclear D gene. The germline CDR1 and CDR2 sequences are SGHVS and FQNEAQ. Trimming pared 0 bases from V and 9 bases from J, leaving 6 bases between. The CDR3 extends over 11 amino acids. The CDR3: CASSLASGQYF. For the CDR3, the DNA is TGTGCCAGCAGCTTAGCGTCGGGGCAGTACTTC.

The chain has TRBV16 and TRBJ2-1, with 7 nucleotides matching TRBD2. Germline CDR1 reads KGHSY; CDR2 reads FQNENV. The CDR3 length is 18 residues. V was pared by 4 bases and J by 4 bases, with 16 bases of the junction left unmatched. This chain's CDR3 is CASSPPVERGQLYNEQFF. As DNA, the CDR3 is TGTGCCAGCAGCCCGCCTGTCGAGCGGGGCCAACTTTACAATGAGCAGTTCTTC. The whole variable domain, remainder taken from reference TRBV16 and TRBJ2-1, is GEEVAQTPKHLVRGEGQKAKLYCAPIKGHSYVFWYQQVLKNEFKFLISFQNENVFDETGMPKERFSAKCLPNSPCSLEIQATKLEDSAVYFCASSPPVERGQLYNEQFFGPGTRLTVL.